This entry lists 4 T cell receptor beta chains sequenced from one sample in a study of blood T cell repertoires in COVID-19. TCRdb's copy holds only in-frame clones and misses some; the assay was immunoSEQ multiplex PCR. The sample comprises about 68,000 clones, around 86% of which are singletons, and about 8.3% rests with the top ten. Sequencing used peripheral blood. The source is a man aged 25-45 years with acute or convalescent COVID-19.

The V gene is TRBV27, the J gene TRBJ1-2; 7 bases map to TRBD1. J lost 5 bases, V lost 2 bases, and 8 bases had no gene match. The CDR3 is 15 residues long. Germline CDR1 MNHEY, CDR2 SMNVEV (reference sequence). The CDR3 spells CASSLSGGQSYGYTF. CDR3 DNA sequence: TGTGCCAGCAGTTTAAGCGGGGGACAGAGTTATGGCTACACCTTC.

The chain joins TRBV19 to TRBJ1-5; TRBD1 matches at 8 bases. The ends lost 2 bases at V and 4 bases at J; junction bases unmatched: 7. Germline-derived CDR1 and CDR2 are LNHDA and SQIVND (reference sequence). The CDR3 spans 16 residues. As DNA, the CDR3 is TGTGCCAGTAGTATATGGGCCGGACAGGGTAATCAGCCCCAGCATTTT. Amino acid sequence: CASSIWAGQGNQPQHF.

The CDR3 DNA sequence: TGTGCCAGCAGTTTATACAGGGACAGCAATCAGCCCCAGCATTTT. Residues: CASSLYRDSNQPQHF. This chain connects TRBV27 to TRBJ1-5; D may be TRBD1 (6 bases). The V end lost 1 base, the J end lost 1 base, and 8 bases lay between the germline ends. Germline V gives CDR1 MNHEY, CDR2 SMNVEV (reference sequence). The CDR3 is 15 amino acids.

The rearrangement links TRBV19 to TRBJ1-2, with D possibly TRBD1 on 6 matching bases. The length of the CDR3 is 14 residues. The V end was cut by 5 bases, the J end by 5 bases, with 15 bases between. The germline V gene has CDR1 LNHDA and CDR2 SQIVND (reference sequence). Written as DNA, the CDR3 is TGTGCCAGTAGTCCCAGGGGATTGGAGTATGGCTACACCTTC. Amino acids: CASSPRGLEYGYTF.